The 31 T cell receptor beta chains listed next were all sequenced from one sample in a study of T cells after yellow fever vaccination. TCRdb re-analysed the 5' RACE reads in MiXCR, keeping a single row per CDR3 protein. The table lists over 110,000 distinct CDR3 sequences, 6.5% to 8.5% of them singletons. Source: CD4+ T cells sorted from PBMCs, taken 5 days after the yellow fever booster vaccination. The receptor set was obtained from a young man who received the YFV17D yellow fever vaccine.

This clonotype was seen many times. The V gene is TRBV28, the J gene TRBJ2-2, with 8 bases fitting TRBD1. Germline V CDR1 and CDR2: MDHEN, SYDVKM. This CDR3 spans 17 amino acids. With 6 bases clipped from V and 6 bases from J, the junction kept 15 bases outside the gene matches. This CDR3 reads CASSWIRGQVVPGELFF. The DNA of the CDR3 is TGTGCCAGCAGCTGGATCCGGGGACAGGTGGTACCCGGGGAGCTGTTTTTT.

As regards this clonotype: This may arise from a read error, as a much more abundant clone is one base away. The chain is built from TRBV29-1 and TRBJ1-1, with 7 bases fitting TRBD1. In germline, CDR1 is SQVTM, CDR2 ANQGSEA. The CDR3 has 14 amino acids. The CDR3 bases are TGCAGCGGTGGGACAGTCCTCGGCGGCACTGAAGCTTTATTT. This codes for CSGGTVLGGTEALF. Filled out from reference TRBV29-1 and TRBJ1-1, the complete variable domain reads SAVISQKPSRDICQRGTSLTIQCQVDSQVTMMFWYRQQPGQSLTLIATANQGSEATYESGFVIDKFPISRPNLTFSTLTVSNMSPEDSSIYLCSGGTVLGGTEALFGQGTRLTVV.

This clonotype was recorded many times. The CDR3: CAIRSGQGQTEAFF. In DNA, the CDR3 is TGTGCCATCCGGTCGGGACAGGGACAGACTGAAGCTTTCTTT. This sequence joins TRBV10-3 and TRBJ1-1, with TRBD1 identical over 9 bases. The CDR3 covers 14 residues. The junction had 9 bases not matched to a gene; V was cut back by 8 bases and J by 5 bases. Germline assignment: CDR1 ENHRY and CDR2 SYGVKD.

Ten or more counts support this clonotype. This chain joins TRBV7-8 and TRBJ2-1; no firm D call. The CDR3 loop spans 12 amino acids. Per germline, CDR1 SGHVS and CDR2 FQNEAQ. The ends were cut back, 2 bases at V and 9 bases at J, with 8 bases in the middle. The CDR3 loop reads CASSLNVGEQFF. In DNA, the CDR3 is TGTGCCAGCAGCTTAAACGTCGGTGAGCAGTTCTTC.

Ten or more counts support this clonotype. The chain carries TRBV18 and TRBJ2-5; D is unclear. CDR3 length: 13 amino acids. CDR1 and CDR2 (germline): KGHSH, LQKENI. V was cut by 3 bases and J by 1 base, with 6 bases left in between. The CDR3: CASSPRSQETQYF. CDR3 bases: TGTGCCAGCTCACCTCGGAGCCAAGAGACCCAGTACTTC.

This clonotype was observed at least ten times. The CDR3 DNA reads as TGTGCCAGCAGCCAAGGACTAGCGGCCTACAATGAGCAGTTCTTC. Its protein product is CASSQGLAAYNEQFF. The rearrangement uses TRBV14 and TRBJ2-1; 9 nucleotides align to TRBD2. The CDR3 is made up of 15 amino acids. Germline CDR1 reads SGHDN; CDR2 reads FVKESK. The V segment lost 1 base and the J segment 2 bases; nucleotides outside the gene matches: 0.

This clonotype has a count of ten or more. The V and J genes are TRBV12-5 and TRBJ2-3; D unclear. CDR1 LGHNT and CDR2 FRNRAP come from the germline V gene. The CDR3 contains 16 residues. The V and J ends lost 3 bases and 1 base respectively, with 14 bases between them. This chain's CDR3 is CASGFSPIRRTDTQYF. DNA of the CDR3: TGTGCTAGTGGTTTTAGCCCCATCAGACGCACAGATACGCAGTATTTT.

This clonotype was seen only a few times. J is TRBJ2-1 and V is TRBV5-6, with 8 bases aligning to TRBD1. The CDR3 contains 13 residues. Germline-derived CDR1 and CDR2 are SGHDT and YYEEEE. Trimming at V came to 0 bases and at J to 8 bases, leaving 1 base not matched to a gene. CDR3 sequence (DNA): TGTGCCAGCAGCTTGGGACAGGGGCATGAGCAGTTCTTC. Protein product: CASSLGQGHEQFF.

This clonotype was picked up many times. The chain combines TRBV7-9 with TRBJ2-7, with TRBD1 matching 9 bases. Trimming took 6 bases from V and 2 from J; bases not matched to a gene: 5. CDR3 length: 14 residues. CDR1 is SEHNR and CDR2 is FQNEAQ in the germline V gene (reference sequence). The CDR3 loop is CASRGTGRTYEQYF. Here the CDR3 DNA reads TGTGCCAGCAGAGGGACAGGGAGAACCTACGAGCAGTACTTC.

This clonotype appeared many times. CDR3 amino acids: CSATGGPVGELFF. The CDR3 coding sequence is TGCAGTGCTACGGGAGGGCCGGTCGGGGAGCTGTTTTTT. The rearrangement links TRBV20-1 to TRBJ2-2; TRBD2 aligns across 8 bases. Germline CDR1 is DFQATT and CDR2 is SNEGSKA (reference sequence). The CDR3 contains 13 residues. Trimming cost V 4 bases and J 7 bases; bases outside gene matches: 5.

This clonotype was detected only a few times. For the CDR3, the DNA is TGCAGTGCAGACGGGGGGGAAACTACAGATACGCAGTATTTT. Residues: CSADGGETTDTQYF. The V and J genes are TRBV20-1 and TRBJ2-3; TRBD2 agrees at 8 bases. CDR3 length: 14 amino acids. Germline CDR1 DFQATT, CDR2 SNEGSKA (reference sequence). V lost 6 bases and J lost 3; bases outside the gene matches: 8.

This clonotype was counted many times. The J gene is TRBJ2-3, the V gene TRBV20-1; no clear D gene. In germline, CDR1 is DFQATT, CDR2 SNEGSKA (reference sequence). The length of the CDR3 is 13 residues. V lost 3 bases and J 9 bases, leaving 16 bases between the germline ends. The CDR3 sequence: CSARGTRWNTQYF. CDR3 in DNA: TGCAGTGCTAGGGGTACGCGGTGGAACACGCAGTATTTT.

This clonotype was seen at least ten times. The CDR3 region is CSSRTGAQETQYF. The CDR3 bases are TGCAGCTCCCGAACAGGGGCTCAAGAGACCCAGTACTTC. The chain uses TRBV29-1 and TRBJ2-5; TRBD1 matches at 7 bases. Trimming removed 8 bases from V and 2 bases from J; junction bases left unmatched: 8. The CDR3 covers 13 residues. CDR1 is SQVTM and CDR2 is ANQGSEA in the germline V gene.

This clonotype has at least ten counts. The chain is built from TRBV4-3 and TRBJ2-2, with 7 bases lining up with TRBD1. The CDR3 has 16 amino acids. V lost 1 base, J lost 1 base, and 3 bases stayed unmatched. CDR1 LGHNA and CDR2 YSLEER come from the germline V gene. The CDR3 DNA is TGCGCCAGCAGCCAAGGGGGGACAGTGAACACCGGGGAGCTGTTTTTT. Translation gives CASSQGGTVNTGELFF.

This clonotype was recorded at least ten times. The V gene is TRBV7-2, the J gene TRBJ2-7; D is ambiguous. Germline CDR1 SGHTA, CDR2 FQGNSA. V was cut by 5 bases and J by 6 bases, with 11 bases left in between. The CDR3 runs 12 residues. In nucleotides, the CDR3 is TGTGCCAGCAGCCCGGATATTGGCGAGCAGTACTTC. Its translation: CASSPDIGEQYF.

This clonotype showed up many times. This chain connects TRBV15 to TRBJ2-7; D is undetermined. V lost 0 bases, J lost 0 bases, and 12 bases lay in between. Germline V gene sequence: CDR1 LNHNV, CDR2 YYDKDF (reference sequence). The CDR3 is 16 amino acids. The CDR3 bases are TGTGCCACCAGCAGAGATTCCGGCGGCAGCTCCTACGAGCAGTACTTC. Encoded protein: CATSRDSGGSSYEQYF.

There are many counts of this clonotype. The rearrangement uses TRBV28 and TRBJ2-2; tentative D call: TRBD2 (5 bases). Per the germline V gene, CDR1 is MDHEN and CDR2 is SYDVKM. CDR3 length equals 13 residues. V was trimmed by 7 bases and J by 7 bases, leaving 13 bases between them. The CDR3 here is CASTEGSFGELFF. The CDR3 DNA sequence: TGTGCCAGCACCGAGGGTTCGTTCGGGGAGCTGTTTTTT.

This clonotype was recorded at least ten times. The rearrangement uses TRBV20-1 and TRBJ2-1; D gene uncertain. This CDR3 has 13 residues. Trimming cost V 6 bases and J 6 bases, with 15 bases left between them. Germline V CDR1 and CDR2: DFQATT, SNEGSKA (reference sequence). DNA for the CDR3: TGCAGTGCAGCACTGAGACCGGGCAATGAGCAGTTCTTC. Amino acid sequence: CSAALRPGNEQFF.

This clonotype has a count of ten or more. The chain joins TRBV6-5 to TRBJ1-6; the D is unclear. The CDR3 runs 15 residues. Trimming shortened V by 1 base and J by 11 bases, and 15 bases separated the two germline ends. From germline, CDR1 is MNHEY and CDR2 SVGAGI. The CDR3 nucleotides are TGTGCCAGCAGTTACTTATTACAAGGCGAGCCACCCCTCCACTTT. Its translation is CASSYLLQGEPPLHF.

Many counts were recorded for this clonotype. This sequence joins TRBV20-1 and TRBJ2-7; TRBD1 aligns across 9 bases. V lost 5 bases and J lost 0; bases outside the gene matches: 5. CDR1 and CDR2 (germline): DFQATT, SNEGSKA (reference sequence). This CDR3 region has 14 residues. The CDR3 DNA reads TGCAGTGCTTCCGCGACAGGGGGCTCCTACGAGCAGTACTTC. Translating it yields CSASATGGSYEQYF.

This clonotype was seen many times. V usage is TRBV12-3 or TRBV12-4 and J usage is TRBJ2-7; weak D call: TRBD2 (5 bases). There are 14 residues in the CDR3. V lost 6 bases and J lost 9, with 21 bases in between. The CDR3 DNA reads as TGTGCCAGCAGCCAGGACGGCATACCAAGCGGGCAGTACTTC. Translation: CASSQDGIPSGQYF.

The V gene is TRBV6-2 or TRBV6-3, the J gene TRBJ2-1; 8 bases are shared with TRBD2. V dropped 7 bases and J dropped 6; count of bases not matched to a gene: 5. The CDR3 extends over 13 amino acids. Germline values: CDR1 MNHEY, CDR2 SVGEGT. As DNA, the CDR3 is TGTGCCAGCATTGAAAGCGGGAGCAATGAGCAGTTCTTC. Amino acids: CASIESGSNEQFF.

In its sample, this clonotype was seen many times. The J gene is TRBJ1-1, the V gene TRBV19, with a possible D match to TRBD1 (5 bases). This CDR3 is 13 amino acids long. Trimming cost V 4 bases and J 1 base, with 7 bases left between them. In germline, CDR1 is LNHDA, CDR2 SQIVND (reference sequence). The DNA of the CDR3 is TGTGCCAGTAGTACAACAGGGAACACTGAAGCTTTCTTT. It encodes CASSTTGNTEAFF.

This clonotype was observed many times. The chain recombines TRBV19 with TRBJ1-1, with TRBD1 as a possible D gene (5 bases). The germline CDR1 and CDR2 sequences are LNHDA and SQIVND (reference sequence). Trimming took 7 bases from V and 1 from J, leaving 16 bases between them. CDR3 size: 15 residues. This CDR3 reads CASTRQIPTNTEAFF. In DNA form, the CDR3 reads TGTGCCAGTACAAGACAGATCCCTACGAACACTGAAGCTTTCTTT.

The sample holds many counts of this clonotype. The rearrangement joins TRBV29-1 to TRBJ2-1; D may be TRBD1 or TRBD2 (5 bases each). There are 13 residues in the CDR3. The V gene lost 8 bases and the J gene lost 6 bases, with 17 bases spanning the gap. The V gene's germline CDR1 is SQVTM and CDR2 ANQGSEA. The CDR3, as DNA: TGCAGCAAAGGGGAGAGGGGCACCAATGAGCAGTTCTTC. Encoded protein: CSKGERGTNEQFF.

This clonotype occurred many times. The J gene is TRBJ2-3, the V gene TRBV5-1; D may be TRBD1 (6 bases). CDR1 is SGHRS and CDR2 is YFSETQ in the germline V gene. V was shortened by 4 bases and J by 3 bases, with 18 bases between the two germline ends. This CDR3 region has 16 residues. CDR3 amino acids: CASSLGTDSRTDTQYF. The CDR3 region has the DNA TGCGCCAGCAGCCTTGGGACGGACAGCAGGACAGATACGCAGTATTTT.

This clonotype has at least ten counts. The V call is TRBV7-2, the J call TRBJ2-3; 8 positions match TRBD1. This CDR3 region has 14 residues. Germline loops: CDR1 SGHTA, CDR2 FQGNSA. V trimming: 1 base; J trimming: 4 bases; junction bases outside the gene matches: 1. DNA of the CDR3: TGTGCCAGCAGCTTAGACAGGGGGGCAGATACGCAGTATTTT. It specifies CASSLDRGADTQYF.

This clonotype was observed at least ten times. The chain uses TRBV7-6 and TRBJ2-2; D is undetermined. V lost 4 bases, J lost 1 base, and 7 bases lay in between. Germline V lookup: CDR1 SGHVS, CDR2 FNYEAQ. The CDR3 length is 14 residues. This CDR3 is CASSSQENTGELFF. In DNA form, the CDR3 reads TGTGCCAGCAGCTCCCAGGAGAACACCGGGGAGCTGTTTTTT. The variable domain in full, completed from reference TRBV7-6 and TRBJ2-2, reads GAGVSQSPRYKVTKRGQDVALRCDPISGHVSLYWYRQALGQGPEFLTYFNYEAQQDKSGLPNDRFSAERPEGSISTLTIQRTEQRDSAMYRCASSSQENTGELFFGEGSRLTVL.

This clonotype was detected a few times. The V and J genes are TRBV29-1 and TRBJ2-6; a weak D match, TRBD2 (5 bases). Looked up from germline, CDR1 is SQVTM and CDR2 is ANQGSEA. Trimming removed 4 bases from V and 2 bases from J, with 9 bases in between. The CDR3 has 14 amino acids. CDR3 sequence: CSVGAGTGANVLTF. The CDR3 nucleotides are TGCAGCGTTGGGGCCGGGACTGGGGCCAACGTCCTGACTTTC.

This clonotype was counted many times. V is TRBV12-3 or TRBV12-4 and J is TRBJ2-2, with D perhaps matching TRBD2 (6 bases). V was cut by 5 bases and J by 6 bases, with 22 bases left in between. CDR3 length: 17 residues. CDR3 sequence: CASSGVGLRVLPGELFF. CDR3 bases: TGTGCCAGCAGTGGAGTGGGACTCCGCGTCCTACCCGGGGAGCTGTTTTTT.

Many counts were recorded for this clonotype. This chain uses TRBV18 with TRBJ2-7; TRBD2 is a possible D gene (5 bases). CDR3 length equals 15 residues. Germline loops: CDR1 KGHSH, CDR2 LQKENI. With 3 bases removed from V and 4 bases from J, the gap between germline ends came to 16 bases. Here the CDR3 DNA reads TGTGCCAGCTCACCCGGCGCCGGGATGGGGTACGAGCAGTACTTC. It yields the protein CASSPGAGMGYEQYF.